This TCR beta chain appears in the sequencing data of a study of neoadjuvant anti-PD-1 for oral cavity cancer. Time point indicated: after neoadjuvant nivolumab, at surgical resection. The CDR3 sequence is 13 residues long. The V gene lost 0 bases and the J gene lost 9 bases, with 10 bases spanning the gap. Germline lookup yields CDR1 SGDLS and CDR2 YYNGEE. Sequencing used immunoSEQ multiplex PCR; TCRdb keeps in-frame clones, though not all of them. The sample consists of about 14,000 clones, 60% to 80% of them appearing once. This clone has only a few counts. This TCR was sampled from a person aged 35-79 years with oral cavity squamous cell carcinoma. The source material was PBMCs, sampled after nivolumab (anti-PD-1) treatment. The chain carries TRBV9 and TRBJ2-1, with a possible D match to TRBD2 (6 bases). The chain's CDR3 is CASSVVGGAEQFF. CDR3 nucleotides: TGTGCCAGCAGCGTAGTCGGCGGGGCTGAGCAGTTCTTC. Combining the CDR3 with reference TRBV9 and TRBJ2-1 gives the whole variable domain DSGVTQTPKHLITATGQRVTLRCSPRSGDLSVYWYQQSLDQGLQFLIQYYNGEERAKGNILERFSAQQFPDLHSELNLSSLELGDSALYFCASSVVGGAEQFFGPGTRLTVL.